What follows are 16 T cell receptor beta chains derived from one specimen sequenced in a study of T cells in women clearing cervical HPV infection. The protocol was immunoSEQ multiplex PCR, while the TCRdb copy is restricted to in-frame clones and leaves out a portion. This sample's clone table lists about 31,000 clones. Sequencing was performed on blood buffy coat. The receptors shown here come from a woman aged 18-70 years with a cervical HPV16 infection that either progressed to CIN3+ or cleared (not recorded which).

Points on this clone: The read stops 3 residues short of the end of the CDR3; the missing end is completed from the germline J gene. The rearrangement joins TRBV19 to TRBJ2-5; 7 nucleotides agree with TRBD2. The CDR3 is made up of 15 amino acids. The V gene end was trimmed by 5 bases and the J gene end by 6 bases; junction bases not matched to a gene: 12. The germline V gene encodes CDR1 LNHDA and CDR2 SQIVND (reference sequence). This CDR3 is CASSAPSGRSKTQYF. CDR3 bases read: TGTGCCAGTAGTGCCCCTAGCGGTAGATCAAAGACC.

The sequenced CDR3 bases are TGTGCCAGCTCACCGAGCACCCTGGGACAGGCTACCGAGACG. Its protein is CASSPSTLGQATET. The CDR3 as a whole reads CASSPSTLGQATETQYF. J is TRBJ2-3 and V is TRBV18; TRBD1 matches at 8 bases. The read stops 3 residues short of the end of the CDR3; the missing end is completed from the germline J gene. The CDR3 is made up of 17 amino acids. Germline CDR1 and CDR2: KGHSH and LQKENI.

Remarks on this clone: An end of the junction does not agree with germline; a read error may underlie this. The read stops 3 residues short of the end of the CDR3; the missing end is completed from the germline J gene. This rearrangement joins TRBV18 to TRBJ1-1; perhaps TRBD1 as D (5 bases). The germline gives CDR1 KGHSH, CDR2 LQKENI. This CDR3 region has 16 residues. CDR3 sequence reads: CASLPPLRGRNTEAFF. The DNA read from the CDR3 is TGTGCCAGCTTACCACCCTTAAGGGGTCGAAACACTGAA. The complete variable domain, with remaining parts taken from reference TRBV18 and TRBJ1-1, reads NAGVMQNPRHLVRRRGQEARLRCSPMKGHSHVYWYRQLPEEGLKFMVYLQKENIIDESGMPKERFSAEFPKEGPSILRIQQVVRGDSAAYFCASLPPLRGRNTEAFFGQGTRLTVV.

Concerning this clone itself: The read falls 3 residues short of the CDR3 end, and the missing part is taken from the germline J gene. V usage is TRBV5-1 and J usage is TRBJ2-4, with TRBD2 matching 7 bases. This CDR3 has 15 amino acids. Germline values: CDR1 SGHRS, CDR2 YFSETQ. The covered CDR3 bases are TGCGCCAGCAGCCTTTGGCGGGGGTATCAAGAGACT. Its translation is CASSLWRGYQET. The whole CDR3 sequence reads CASSLWRGYQETQYF.

Regarding this clone: Read data end 3 residues before the CDR3 end; the end is taken from the germline J gene. V usage is TRBV2 and J usage is TRBJ2-6; a possible D gene is TRBD1 (6 bases). CDR3 length: 14 amino acids. V lost 8 bases and J 1 base, leaving 9 bases between the germline ends. Germline CDR1 SNHLY, CDR2 FYNNEI. The DNA read from the CDR3 is TGTGCCAGCGCGAGGGGGTCTGGGGCCAACGTC. Its protein is CASARGSGANV. The whole CDR3 protein is CASARGSGANVLTF.

With regard to this clone: From the germline J gene comes the end of the CDR3, since the read stops 3 residues before it. The chain combines TRBV9 with TRBJ2-4, with D possibly matching TRBD1 (6 bases). Per the germline V gene, CDR1 is SGDLS and CDR2 is YYNGEE. CDR3 length: 15 amino acids. V gave up 5 bases and J gave up 8 bases, with 20 bases separating them. The CDR3 protein is CASSPDSSSLYIQYF. The part of the CDR3 DNA that was read is TGTGCCAGCAGTCCGGACAGCTCGTCCCTATACATT.

CDR3 protein: CATSDSGRSYEQYF. The part of the CDR3 DNA that was read is TGTGCCACCAGTGATTCGGGTCGGAGCTACGAG. The chain employs TRBV24-1 and TRBJ2-7; D unclear. The missing CDR3 end, 3 residues past where the read stops, is filled in from the germline J gene. The CDR3 spans 14 residues. Germline CDR1 reads KGHDR; CDR2 reads SFDVKD. Trimming took 2 bases from V and 3 from J, leaving 10 bases between them.

Of note for this clone: The read halts 3 residues ahead of the CDR3 end, with the missing end drawn from the germline J gene. The chain links TRBV30 to TRBJ2-1; maybe TRBD2 (6 bases). The CDR3 has 14 amino acids. Germline lookup yields CDR1 GTSNPN and CDR2 SVGIG (reference sequence). The V end was cut by 8 bases, the J end by 6 bases, with 20 bases between. The chain's CDR3 is CALRRDSYINEQFF. The CDR3 DNA, read in part, is TGTGCCCTTCGGCGGGACTCATACATCAATGAG. Filled out from reference TRBV30 and TRBJ2-1, the complete variable domain reads SQTIHQWPATLVQPVGSPLSLECTVEGTSNPNLYWYRQAAGRGLQLLFYSVGIGQISSEVPQNLSASRPQDRQFILSSKKLLLSDSGFYLCALRRDSYINEQFFGPGTRLTVL.

Note on this clone: Read coverage stops 3 residues before the CDR3 terminus; the germline J gene supplies the remainder. The chain employs TRBV7-6 and TRBJ1-1, with no clear D. CDR3 length: 13 amino acids. Looked up from germline, CDR1 is SGHVS and CDR2 is FNYEAQ. Trimming removed 5 bases at V and 1 base at J, with 8 bases between. CDR3 bases read: TGTGCCAGCAGCCTTAACACGAACACTGAA. Protein sequence: CASSLNTNTE. In full, the CDR3 is CASSLNTNTEAFF. The variable domain in full, completed from reference TRBV7-6 and TRBJ1-1, reads GAGVSQSPRYKVTKRGQDVALRCDPISGHVSLYWYRQALGQGPEFLTYFNYEAQQDKSGLPNDRFSAERPEGSISTLTIQRTEQRDSAMYRCASSLNTNTEAFFGQGTRLTVV.

In the case of this clone: The read terminates 3 residues ahead of where the CDR3 ends, so the germline J gene completes it. The chain links TRBV29-1 to TRBJ1-2; D is possibly TRBD1 (5 bases). Trimming stripped 1 base from V and 6 bases from J, with 12 bases between. Germline CDR1 reads SQVTM; CDR2 reads ANQGSEA. The CDR3 extends over 13 amino acids. The CDR3 bases that were read are TGCAGCGTTGAAGGGGCAGGGTGGAATGGC. Protein sequence: CSVEGAGWNG. The CDR3 in full is CSVEGAGWNGYTF. Full variable domain (rest looked up from reference TRBV29-1 and TRBJ1-2): SAVISQKPSRDICQRGTSLTIQCQVDSQVTMMFWYRQQPGQSLTLIATANQGSEATYESGFVIDKFPISRPNLTFSTLTVSNMSPEDSSIYLCSVEGAGWNGYTFGSGTRLTVV.

Incomplete CDR3 DNA: TGTGCCAGCAGCACCGGGACAGGCAATTCACCC. Protein product: CASSTGTGNSP. The full CDR3 sequence reads CASSTGTGNSPLHF. The chain carries TRBV5-5 and TRBJ1-6; 8 nucleotides agree with TRBD1. The read falls 3 residues short of the CDR3 end, and the missing part is taken from the germline J gene. With 4 bases clipped from V and 7 bases from J, the junction kept 4 bases outside the gene matches. CDR1 SGHKS and CDR2 YYEKEE come from the germline V gene (reference sequence). The length of the CDR3 is 14 residues.

A remark on this clone: The CDR3 goes on 3 residues after the read ends, and that part is filled in from the germline J gene. The chain employs TRBV19 and TRBJ1-2; TRBD1 matches at 7 bases. From germline, CDR1 is LNHDA and CDR2 SQIVND (reference sequence). With V trimmed by 10 bases and J by 7 bases, 12 bases remained unmatched. CDR3 length equals 13 residues. The covered CDR3 bases are TGTGCCACGCAACTCGACAGGGTCTCTGGC. It specifies CATQLDRVSG. The entire CDR3 protein reads CATQLDRVSGYTF.

Concerning this clone itself: Read sequence stops 3 residues before the CDR3 end, and the germline J gene provides the missing end. This chain connects TRBV19 to TRBJ2-3, with D tentatively TRBD1 (6 bases). CDR1 LNHDA and CDR2 SQIVND come from the germline V gene (reference sequence). The CDR3 has 13 amino acids. CDR3 protein: CASSPGDGQPQYF. The part of the CDR3 DNA that was read is TGTGCCAGTAGTCCAGGGGACGGTCAGCCG.

The part of the CDR3 DNA that was read is TGTGCCAGCAGCTTCGGCGGCAGGGACTACAATGAG. This codes for CASSFGGRDYNE. The whole CDR3 sequence reads CASSFGGRDYNEQFF. This sequence joins TRBV5-6 and TRBJ2-1; TRBD1 is a possible D gene (5 bases). The read halts 3 residues ahead of the CDR3 end, with the missing end drawn from the germline J gene. V was shortened by 2 bases and J by 3 bases, with 12 bases between the two germline ends. This CDR3 is built from 15 residues. Germline V gene data show CDR1 as SGHDT and CDR2 as YYEEEE.

About this clone: The CDR3 end is not reached by the read, which stops 3 residues before it; the germline J gene fills it in. This same CDR3 is encoded by further DNA sequences in the sample. The gene calls are TRBV7-9 and TRBJ1-1, with D perhaps TRBD1 (5 bases). The V gene's germline CDR1 is SEHNR and CDR2 FQNEAQ (reference sequence). V gave up 5 bases and J gave up 5 bases, with 9 bases separating them. The CDR3 runs to 12 residues. The chain's CDR3 is CASSPGGTEAFF. The sequenced CDR3 bases are TGTGCCAGCAGCCCGGGGGGGACTGAA.

On this clone itself: The CDR3 extends 3 residues past the end of the read, so its final part is completed from the germline J gene. The genes are TRBV5-4 and TRBJ2-7; D unresolved. V lost 3 bases and J lost 0, with 10 bases in between. The V gene's germline CDR1 is SGHNT and CDR2 YYREEE (reference sequence). This CDR3 has 14 residues. CDR3 DNA (partial): TGTGCCAGCAGCTCCACTACTGGCTCCTACGAG. Protein sequence: CASSSTTGSYE. From start to end, the CDR3 is CASSSTTGSYEQYF.